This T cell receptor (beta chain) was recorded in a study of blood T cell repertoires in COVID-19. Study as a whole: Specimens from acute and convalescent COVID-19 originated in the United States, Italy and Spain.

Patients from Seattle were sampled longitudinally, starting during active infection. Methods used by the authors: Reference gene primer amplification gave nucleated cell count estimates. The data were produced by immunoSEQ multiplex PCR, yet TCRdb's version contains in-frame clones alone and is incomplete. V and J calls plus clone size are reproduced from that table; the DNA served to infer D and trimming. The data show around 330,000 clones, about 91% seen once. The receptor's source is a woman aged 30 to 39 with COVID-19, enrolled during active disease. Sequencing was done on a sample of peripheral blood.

The CDR3 loop is CASSPPTGDAYGELFF. The CDR3 bases are TGTGCCAGCAGCCCCCCGACAGGGGATGCGTACGGGGAGCTGTTTTTT. V is TRBV9 and J is TRBJ2-2; 8 bases are a match to TRBD1. The CDR3 is 16 amino acids. V was clipped by 4 bases and J by 7 bases; unmatched bases: 12. Germline values: CDR1 SGDLS, CDR2 YYNGEE.